This passage covers 24 T cell receptor beta chains from one sample sequenced in a study of T cells after posttransplantation cyclophosphamide. Cyclophosphamide on days +3 and +4 followed busulfan-fludarabine conditioning and a marrow graft. TCRdb's table, derived via immunoSEQ multiplex PCR, lists solely in-frame clones and lacks some. The sample holds about 3,200 clones, and no clone turns up only once. The sample in question was PBMCs, obtained after allogeneic stem cell transplant with posttransplant cyclophosphamide. These receptors all stem from an older female patient who received an allogeneic stem cell transplant from a related donor and was CMV-positive. The graft donor may be the source of some T cells.

The rearrangement links TRBV5-1 to TRBJ2-6, with a tentative D call TRBD1 (6 bases). V lost 2 bases to trimming and J lost 4 bases, with 10 bases between them. In germline, CDR1 is SGHRS, CDR2 YFSETQ. The CDR3 totals 15 residues. The chain's CDR3 is CASSFMGAGANVLTF. The CDR3 region has the DNA TGCGCCAGCAGCTTTATGGGGGCCGGGGCCAACGTCCTGACTTTC. The variable domain in full, with the rest retrieved from reference TRBV5-1 and TRBJ2-6, is KAGVTQTPRYLIKTRGQQVTLSCSPISGHRSVSWYQQTPGQGLQFLFEYFSETQRNKGNFPGRFSGRQFSNSRSEMNVSTLELGDSALYLCASSFMGAGANVLTFGAGSRLTVL.

In its sample, this clone was seen many times. The CDR3 coding sequence is TGCGCCAGCAGCCCGCAGGCGGGCGAAGTCACCGGGGAGCTGTTTTTT. Its translation: CASSPQAGEVTGELFF. J is TRBJ2-2 and V is TRBV5-1, with TRBD2 as a possible D gene (5 bases). The V gene lost 4 bases and the J gene lost 4 bases, with 17 bases spanning the gap. This CDR3 spans 16 amino acids. Germline V gives CDR1 SGHRS, CDR2 YFSETQ. The entire variable domain, with the rest obtained from reference TRBV5-1 and TRBJ2-2, is as follows: KAGVTQTPRYLIKTRGQQVTLSCSPISGHRSVSWYQQTPGQGLQFLFEYFSETQRNKGNFPGRFSGRQFSNSRSEMNVSTLELGDSALYLCASSPQAGEVTGELFFGEGSRLTVL.

This clone was detected many times. The J gene is TRBJ1-5, the V gene TRBV27; TRBD1 is a possible D gene (6 bases). Germline values: CDR1 MNHEY, CDR2 SMNVEV (reference sequence). This CDR3 has 15 amino acids. V shed 6 bases and J shed 4 bases, with 16 bases lying between them. The CDR3 reads CASRTAGQKNQPQHF. The CDR3 DNA reads as TGTGCCAGCAGGACAGCCGGACAGAAGAATCAGCCCCAGCATTTT.

This clone was observed at least ten times. This chain connects TRBV18 to TRBJ2-5; a possible D gene is TRBD1 (7 bases). V was cut by 5 bases and J by 2 bases, with 9 bases left in between. Germline V gene lookup returns CDR1 KGHSH and CDR2 LQKENI. The CDR3 covers 13 residues. The CDR3 sequence is CASSAGQQETQYF. CDR3 sequence (DNA): TGTGCCAGCTCAGCGGGACAGCAAGAGACCCAGTACTTC.

This clone occurred many times. This rearrangement joins TRBV27 to TRBJ2-2, with 7 positions matching TRBD2. J gave up 0 bases and V 5 bases, and 3 bases lay outside the gene matches. Germline V gene lookup returns CDR1 MNHEY and CDR2 SMNVEV (reference sequence). This CDR3 contains 15 residues. The CDR3: CASSLGGTNTGELFF. Written as DNA, the CDR3 is TGTGCCAGCAGTCTCGGGGGGACGAACACCGGGGAGCTGTTTTTT.

At least ten counts were recorded for this clone. The V call is TRBV4-1, the J call TRBJ1-5, with D maybe TRBD1 (6 bases). Germline CDR1 reads MGHRA; CDR2 reads YSYEKL. The CDR3 contains 16 residues. Trimming cost V 0 bases and J 2 bases, with 11 bases left between them. The DNA for the CDR3 is TGCGCCAGCAGCCAAGATGGGGGCCTCGGCAATCAGCCCCAGCATTTT. This sequence encodes CASSQDGGLGNQPQHF.

This rearrangement joins TRBV28 to TRBJ1-5; 7 bases align to TRBD1. CDR1 and CDR2 (germline): MDHEN, SYDVKM. The junction had 7 bases not matched to a gene; V was cut back by 6 bases and J by 2 bases. CDR3 length equals 15 residues. In nucleotides, the CDR3 is TGTGCCAGCAGGCCGACAGGGACGGGCAATCAGCCCCAGCATTTT. It yields the protein CASRPTGTGNQPQHF.

This clone has ten or more counts. This chain links TRBV6-2 or TRBV6-3 with TRBJ2-3; D is perhaps TRBD2 (5 bases). CDR3 size: 15 residues. Looked up from germline, CDR1 is MNHEY and CDR2 is SVGEGT. V gave up 2 bases and J gave up 2 bases, with 11 bases separating them. The CDR3 coding sequence is TGTGCCAGCAGTTACCTAGCCGGCTACACAGATACGCAGTATTTT. This sequence encodes CASSYLAGYTDTQYF.

This clone was detected many times. The chain uses TRBV19 and TRBJ1-6, with D uncertain. The CDR3 spans 15 residues. Germline V CDR1 and CDR2: LNHDA, SQIVND (reference sequence). Trimming removed 8 bases at V and 7 bases at J, with 18 bases between. CDR3 DNA sequence: TGTGCCAGTGGCCCGAGAGGGTCGGGGAATTCACCCCTCCACTTT. Amino acids: CASGPRGSGNSPLHF.

In its sample, this clone was seen many times. This sequence joins TRBV5-1 and TRBJ1-4; TRBD1 is a possible D gene (5 bases). The V and J ends lost 6 bases and 0 bases respectively, with 15 bases between them. Germline V gene lookup returns CDR1 SGHRS and CDR2 YFSETQ. This CDR3 region has 16 residues. DNA for the CDR3: TGCGCCAGCACCAGGGCCTCCCCCTCAACTAATGAAAAACTGTTTTTT. Residues: CASTRASPSTNEKLFF.

This clone has a handful of counts. This chain joins TRBV29-1 and TRBJ2-7, with D perhaps TRBD1 (6 bases). Germline V gene data show CDR1 as SQVTM and CDR2 as ANQGSEA. The CDR3 spans 13 residues. The V and J ends lost 6 bases and 0 bases respectively, with 12 bases between them. The CDR3 sequence is CSVKGQSSYEQYF. For the CDR3, the DNA is TGCAGCGTCAAAGGACAGTCCTCCTACGAGCAGTACTTC.

In this sample, this clone turned up a few times. This chain connects TRBV9 to TRBJ2-2; 7 positions match TRBD2. Trimming cost V 2 bases and J 1 base; bases outside gene matches: 8. This CDR3 has 17 residues. Looked up from germline, CDR1 is SGDLS and CDR2 is YYNGEE. CDR3 coding DNA: TGTGCCAGCAGCGTCCTCCCGGGGGGTATGAACACCGGGGAGCTGTTTTTT. Translating it yields CASSVLPGGMNTGELFF.

In this sample, this clone turned up many times. The chain is built from TRBV7-2 and TRBJ1-1, with D tentatively TRBD1 (6 bases). Trimming took 3 bases from V and 9 from J, leaving 14 bases between them. This CDR3 comprises 13 residues. Germline V gene sequence: CDR1 SGHTA, CDR2 FQGNSA. In DNA, the CDR3 is TGTGCCAGCAGCTTCCAGGGGAGTGGAAAAGCTTTCTTT. Translating it yields CASSFQGSGKAFF.

This clone was picked up a small number of times. CDR3 loop: CASSLRSTGYRTNEQFF. The CDR3 nucleotides are TGCGCCAGCAGCTTGCGGTCTACAGGTTACCGGACCAATGAGCAGTTCTTC. The rearrangement links TRBV5-1 to TRBJ2-1; perhaps TRBD1 as D (5 bases). V was clipped by 1 base and J by 6 bases, with 20 bases between them. The CDR3 has 17 amino acids. CDR1 SGHRS and CDR2 YFSETQ come from the germline V gene.

This clone has a count of ten or more. The genes are TRBV6-5 and TRBJ2-2; D gene unclear. V was shortened by 4 bases and J by 2 bases, with 2 bases between the two germline ends. Germline lookup yields CDR1 MNHEY and CDR2 SVGAGI. CDR3 length: 12 amino acids. CDR3 sequence reads: CASSSNTGELFF. Here the CDR3 DNA reads TGTGCCAGCAGTTCTAACACCGGGGAGCTGTTTTTT.

This clone was counted many times. V gene TRBV11-3 combines with J gene TRBJ1-1, with D uncertain. The germline V gene has CDR1 SGHNT and CDR2 YENEEA. The CDR3 sequence is 14 residues long. Trimming removed 5 bases at V and 5 bases at J, with 15 bases between. The CDR3 nucleotides read TGTGCCAGCAGCCCCTCGGGGTCGGGGACTGAAGCTTTCTTT. Its translation is CASSPSGSGTEAFF. The full variable domain, rest sourced from reference TRBV11-3 and TRBJ1-1, is EAGVVQSPRYKIIEKKQPVAFWCNPISGHNTLYWYLQNLGQGPELLIRYENEEAVDDSQLPKDRFSAERLKGVDSTLKIQPAELGDSAVYLCASSPSGSGTEAFFGQGTRLTVV.

At least ten counts were recorded for this clone. Here the CDR3 DNA reads TGTGCCACCAGTGATTTCTTGCTAGCCACAGATACGCAGTATTTT. This encodes CATSDFLLATDTQYF. This chain connects TRBV24-1 to TRBJ2-3; D is possibly TRBD2 (5 bases). The CDR3 extends over 15 amino acids. Germline values: CDR1 KGHDR, CDR2 SFDVKD. Trimming pared 1 base from V and 2 bases from J, leaving 9 bases between.

In this sample, this clone turned up many times. This sequence joins TRBV6-5 and TRBJ1-1, with no clear D. V was pared by 2 bases and J by 1 base, with 8 bases between. This CDR3 contains 14 residues. Germline V gives CDR1 MNHEY, CDR2 SVGAGI. The CDR3 DNA sequence: TGTGCCAGCAGTTACACTAGCCCGAACACTGAAGCTTTCTTT. Translation gives CASSYTSPNTEAFF.

This clone was recorded at least ten times. The J gene is TRBJ1-2, the V gene TRBV5-1, with 8 bases identical to TRBD1. The CDR3 is made up of 15 amino acids. V lost 4 bases to trimming and J lost 8 bases; unmatched junction nucleotides: 13. CDR1 is SGHRS, CDR2 YFSETQ, per germline. The CDR3 DNA sequence: TGCGCCAGCAGCCAGGGGGACAGGCTCTTGGGGGGCTACACCTTC. Amino acids: CASSQGDRLLGGYTF.

In this sample, this clone turned up many times. The chain combines TRBV6-5 with TRBJ1-5, with D possibly matching TRBD1 (5 bases). CDR1 is MNHEY, CDR2 SVGAGI, per germline. CDR3 size: 13 residues. V lost 8 bases and J lost 4, with 12 bases in between. CDR3 DNA: TGTGCCAGCCGGGGGACCTCTAATCAGCCCCAGCATTTT. This gives the protein CASRGTSNQPQHF.

This clone was seen ten or more times. The chain links TRBV4-1 to TRBJ1-3; TRBD1 matches 11 bases. Germline values: CDR1 MGHRA, CDR2 YSYEKL. After removal of 4 bases from V and 4 bases from J, the junction contained 3 bases not matched to a gene. CDR3 length: 15 residues. The CDR3 DNA reads TGCGCCAGCAGCCGAGGACAGGGGGCCGGAAACACCATATATTTT. The encoded protein is CASSRGQGAGNTIYF.

This clone is deemed medium-sized (0.01 to 0.1%). This chain connects TRBV7-9 to TRBJ2-3; 8 bases fit TRBD2. Germline V gives CDR1 SEHNR, CDR2 FQNEAQ (reference sequence). V lost 2 bases and J lost 3; bases outside the gene matches: 7. The CDR3 totals 16 residues. CDR3 nucleotides: TGTGCCAGCAGCTTAATACTAGCGGCGGGGACAGATACGCAGTATTTT. Protein product: CASSLILAAGTDTQYF.

In its sample, this clone is large (0.1 to 1%). CDR3 in amino acids: CASSPWDRAYEQYF. In DNA form, the CDR3 reads TGTGCCAGCAGCCCCTGGGACAGGGCGTACGAGCAGTACTTC. This chain joins TRBV6-1 and TRBJ2-7, with 9 bases matching TRBD1. The CDR3 has 14 residues. CDR1 MNHNS and CDR2 SASEGT come from the germline V gene. Trimming removed 6 bases from V and 4 bases from J; junction bases left unmatched: 7.

The table lists this clone with many counts. The chain couples TRBV28 to TRBJ1-5; 7 positions agree with TRBD1. There are 16 residues in the CDR3. The junction had 10 bases not matched to a gene; V was cut back by 6 bases and J by 2 bases. Looked up from germline, CDR1 is MDHEN and CDR2 is SYDVKM. The CDR3 protein is CASRTSSGGRNQPQHF. In nucleotides, the CDR3 is TGTGCCAGCAGAACCTCATCAGGGGGGCGCAATCAGCCCCAGCATTTT.